These T cell receptor beta chains were read from a single sample in a study of blood T cell repertoires in COVID-19. The protocol was immunoSEQ multiplex PCR, while the TCRdb copy is restricted to in-frame clones and leaves out a portion. The repertoire holds some 80,000 clones, roughly 86% seen once, with about a fifth in the top ten. The sample comprised peripheral blood. The receptors were sampled from a woman at least 80 years old in a cohort sampled during active or convalescent COVID-19. CDR3s include the opening cysteine and the closing phenylalanine or tryptophan. Fields, in order: J gene, clone size, V gene, D gene, CDR3 protein, CDR3 DNA. D genes are given only for firm matches. A row's size may be missing; if present it is once, few, many or a size class.

TRBJ1-6,few,TRBV6-5,.,CASRGGVSYNSPLHF,TGTGCCAGCAGAGGCGGAGTCTCCTATAATTCACCCCTCCACTTT
TRBJ2-2,once,TRBV2,.,CASSEGGKNTGELFF,TGTGCCAGCAGTGAAGGCGGGAAGAACACCGGGGAGCTGTTTTTT
TRBJ1-4,.,TRBV5-1,.,CASSVGTLATNEKLFF,TGCGCCAGCAGCGTCGGGACACTTGCAACTAATGAAAAACTGTTTTTT
TRBJ1-3,.,TRBV19,TRBD1,CASSPSGTGDTTIYF,TGTGCCAGTAGTCCGTCCGGGACAGGGGATACCACCATATATTTT
TRBJ1-1,.,TRBV6-5,.,CASVLSRNTEAFF,TGTGCCAGCGTACTATCCAGGAACACTGAAGCTTTCTTT
TRBJ1-6,few,TRBV7-9,TRBD1,CASSLGQINSPLHF,TGTGCCAGCAGCTTGGGACAGATAAATTCACCCCTCCACTTT
TRBJ2-3,.,TRBV28,TRBD2,CASLMSSGISTDTQYF,TGTGCCAGCCTGATGTCTAGCGGGATCTCCACAGATACGCAGTATTTT
TRBJ1-4,.,TRBV7-9,.,CASSLSSQQEKLFF,TGTGCCAGCAGCTTATCCTCACAGCAGGAAAAACTGTTTTTT
TRBJ2-7,.,TRBV5-1,TRBD2,CASSRGGSYEQYF,TGCGCCAGCAGCCGGGGGGGATCCTACGAGCAGTACTTC
TRBJ1-2,.,TRBV10-3,.,CAISESTGPSNYGYTF,TGTGCCATCAGTGAGTCGACAGGTCCATCTAACTATGGCTACACCTTC
TRBJ1-2,.,TRBV28,TRBD1,CASSWGQGTAGYTF,TGTGCCAGCAGTTGGGGACAGGGGACGGCTGGCTACACCTTC
TRBJ1-6,.,TRBV19,.,CASTPRQNSPLHF,TGTGCCAGTACCCCTCGACAAAATTCACCCCTCCACTTT
TRBJ1-5,.,TRBV11-2,TRBD1,CASSQGAGTAQPQHF,TGTGCCAGCAGCCAGGGGGCAGGGACGGCTCAGCCCCAGCATTTT
TRBJ2-3,.,TRBV2,TRBD1,CATAGTGAPDTQYF,TGTGCCACAGCCGGGACAGGGGCCCCAGATACGCAGTATTTT
TRBJ1-2,.,TRBV2,.,CASSDDIPYGYTF,TGTGCCAGCAGTGATGACATTCCCTATGGCTACACCTTC
TRBJ1-5,.,TRBV30,.,CAWSDSNQPQHF,TGTGCCTGGAGTGACAGTAATCAGCCCCAGCATTTT
TRBJ1-1,once,TRBV28,TRBD1,CASVKGGQKQAFF,TGTGCCAGCGTCAAAGGGGGACAGAAACAAGCTTTCTTT
TRBJ2-2,few,TRBV5-1,TRBD2,CASSLTSGTPTGELFF,TGCGCCAGCAGTCTTACTAGCGGGACGCCCACCGGGGAGCTGTTTTTT
TRBJ2-3,.,TRBV6-4,TRBD2,CASSTSEREGADTQYF,TGTGCCAGCAGTACCAGCGAGCGGGAGGGGGCAGATACGCAGTATTTT
TRBJ1-2,.,TRBV5-1,.,CASSLDETSDGYTF,TGCGCCAGCAGCTTGGACGAAACGAGCGACGGCTACACCTTC
TRBJ1-1,.,TRBV5-1,TRBD1,CASRGTGNMNTEAFF,TGCGCCAGCAGGGGGACAGGGAACATGAACACTGAAGCTTTCTTT
TRBJ2-1,.,TRBV6-1,TRBD2,CASSDSYGFSGRSYNEQFF,TGTGCCAGCAGTGATTCTTATGGGTTTAGCGGGAGGTCCTACAATGAGCAGTTCTTC
TRBJ2-2,once,TRBV28,TRBD2,CASSLFRAGDTGELFF,TGTGCCAGCAGTTTATTCCGGGCGGGAGACACCGGGGAGCTGTTTTTT
TRBJ2-7,.,TRBV6-6,.,CASSYPGSSSYEQYF,TGTGCCAGCAGTTACCCAGGGTCGTCTTCATACGAGCAGTACTTC
TRBJ2-7,.,TRBV29-1,.,CSVEDEGGSSYEQYF,TGCAGCGTTGAAGATGAGGGGGGGAGCTCCTACGAGCAGTACTTC
TRBJ2-2,once,TRBV9,TRBD2,CASSVGPPGGRSGGELFF,TGTGCCAGCAGCGTAGGACCACCTGGCGGGAGGTCTGGCGGGGAGCTGTTTTTT
TRBJ2-5,few,TRBV20-1,.,CSARSSKTQYF,TGCAGTGCTAGGAGCTCGAAGACCCAGTACTTC
TRBJ1-1,once,TRBV3-1/TRBV3-2,.,CASSPTSNTEAFF,TGTGCCAGCAGCCCAACATCGAACACTGAAGCTTTCTTT
TRBJ1-5,.,TRBV28,TRBD1,CASSLGQGFRQPQHF,TGTGCCAGCAGTTTAGGACAGGGTTTTCGTCAGCCCCAGCATTTT
TRBJ2-3,.,TRBV2,TRBD1,CASSEAGTGADTQYF,TGTGCCAGCAGTGAAGCAGGGACAGGGGCAGATACGCAGTATTTT
TRBJ1-3,.,TRBV29-1,.,CSAEEGSPGNTIYF,TGCAGCGCTGAGGAGGGATCGCCTGGAAACACCATATATTTT
TRBJ2-5,.,TRBV3-1/TRBV3-2,.,CASLSWGAGETQYF,TGTGCGAGTCTCTCGTGGGGCGCAGGGGAGACCCAGTACTTC
TRBJ1-2,.,TRBV3-1/TRBV3-2,TRBD1,CASGRQGAFNYGYTF,TGTGCCAGCGGCCGACAGGGGGCGTTCAACTATGGCTACACCTTC
TRBJ2-1,.,TRBV10-3,.,CAISEIANEQFF,TGTGCCATCAGTGAAATAGCCAATGAGCAGTTCTTC
TRBJ2-5,.,TRBV9,TRBD2,CASSVGGLAQETQYF,TGTGCCAGCAGCGTAGGGGGACTAGCCCAAGAGACCCAGTACTTC
TRBJ2-1,few,TRBV5-1,.,CASSLSSNSYNEQFF,TGCGCCAGCAGCCTAAGTAGTAACTCCTACAATGAGCAGTTCTTC
TRBJ1-4,.,TRBV28,TRBD1,CASSSDRDREAGKLFF,TGTGCCAGCAGTTCAGACCGGGACAGGGAGGCTGGAAAACTGTTTTTT
TRBJ1-5,few,TRBV2,TRBD1,CASSEGRGLNQPQHF,TGTGCCAGCAGTGAAGGCAGGGGGCTCAATCAGCCCCAGCATTTT
TRBJ2-1,once,TRBV30,.,CAWRPAGTIRKQFF,TGTGCCTGGAGACCTGCGGGGACGATTCGTAAGCAGTTCTTC
TRBJ1-3,once,TRBV6-5,TRBD1,CASSRQGAGGNTIYF,TGTGCCAGCAGCCGACAGGGGGCTGGTGGAAACACCATATATTTT
TRBJ2-2,.,TRBV3-1/TRBV3-2,.,CASSPGGEPTGELFF,TGTGCCAGCAGCCCGGGCGGGGAGCCCACCGGGGAGCTGTTTTTT
TRBJ2-4,once,TRBV3-1/TRBV3-2,.,CASSGGGRAGKNIQYF,TGTGCCAGCAGTGGCGGTGGGCGGGCGGGCAAAAACATTCAGTACTTC
TRBJ1-5,.,TRBV5-8,.,CASSLVGYVRNQPQHF,TGTGCCAGCAGCTTGGTGGGCTACGTCCGCAATCAGCCCCAGCATTTT
TRBJ1-2,.,TRBV29-1,TRBD1,CSARQGAAGYTF,TGCAGCGCCCGACAGGGGGCGGCTGGCTACACCTTC
TRBJ1-2,once,TRBV5-1,.,CASSLAGRDYGYTF,TGCGCCAGCAGCTTGGCAGGGAGGGACTATGGCTACACCTTC
TRBJ1-2,.,TRBV9,TRBD1,CASSPPGQGNYGYTF,TGTGCCAGCAGCCCGCCGGGACAGGGAAACTATGGCTACACCTTC
TRBJ2-5,.,TRBV5-4,TRBD1,CASSLAGTGRETQYF,TGTGCCAGCAGCTTGGCCGGGACAGGGAGAGAGACCCAGTACTTC
TRBJ1-1,.,TRBV6-1,.,CASSEAWLLGSGSTEAFF,TGTGCCAGCAGTGAAGCGTGGCTACTGGGGAGCGGGAGCACTGAAGCTTTCTTT
TRBJ2-5,.,TRBV5-6,TRBD2,CASSLSVGRGQETQYF,TGTGCCAGCAGCTTGTCCGTCGGGAGGGGCCAAGAGACCCAGTACTTC
TRBJ2-2,.,TRBV5-4,TRBD2,CASSLVAGVTGELFF,TGTGCCAGCAGCTTGGTAGCGGGAGTAACCGGGGAGCTGTTTTTT
TRBJ1-4,.,TRBV11-1,.,CASSLSATNEKLFF,TGTGCCAGCAGCCTCAGCGCAACTAATGAAAAACTGTTTTTT
TRBJ1-1,.,TRBV11-3,.,CASSPGGPAREAFF,TGTGCCAGCAGCCCCGGAGGCCCGGCCAGGGAAGCTTTCTTT
TRBJ2-2,.,TRBV9,.,CASSVGATGELFF,TGTGCCAGCAGCGTTGGAGCGACCGGGGAGCTGTTTTTT